Presented here are 5 T cell receptor beta chains from one specimen sequenced in a study of T-cell memory formation after mild COVID-19. TCRdb recomputed calls from the 5' RACE reads with MiXCR, one row per CDR3 protein. The sample carries roughly 220,000 distinct CDR3 sequences, 7.5% to 10% recorded once. The sample was PBMCs or a T cell subset sorted from them (not recorded which). The receptors derive from a man aged 18 to 29 who had mild COVID-19 (a few samples of this study predate the infection). Cell type and time point are not known.

This clonotype was observed a few times. The chain is built from TRBV6-6 and TRBJ1-1; 7 bases fit TRBD1. Per the germline V gene, CDR1 is MNHNY and CDR2 is SVGAGI (reference sequence). Unmatched junction bases numbered 4, after V lost 5 bases and J lost 7 bases. CDR3 length: 12 amino acids. The CDR3 DNA sequence: TGTGCCAGCAGTGGTAGACAGGGTGAAGCTTTCTTT. Protein sequence: CASSGRQGEAFF.

This clonotype has just a few counts. The V call is TRBV9, the J call TRBJ1-1; unclear D gene. The germline V gene has CDR1 SGDLS and CDR2 YYNGEE. Trimming removed 0 bases from V and 1 base from J, with 10 bases in between. The CDR3 loop spans 15 amino acids. This CDR3 reads CASSVGAGANTEAFF. The CDR3 coding sequence is TGTGCCAGCAGCGTAGGGGCAGGAGCGAACACTGAAGCTTTCTTT.

This clonotype has more than one count but fewer than ten. V gene TRBV24-1 combines with J gene TRBJ1-2, with D perhaps TRBD1 (5 bases). Germline V gene data show CDR1 as KGHDR and CDR2 as SFDVKD. V dropped 3 bases and J dropped 6 bases, with 16 bases sitting between them. The CDR3 covers 15 residues. The CDR3 nucleotides are TGTGCCACCAGTGATGGAGTTACGGCAGGGAATGGCTACACCTTC. It codes for CATSDGVTAGNGYTF.

This clonotype appeared a few times. The chain joins TRBV5-6 to TRBJ2-3; D unclear. Germline V gives CDR1 SGHDT, CDR2 YYEEEE. Trimming took off 0 bases at V and 7 bases at J, with 9 bases between the two ends. The CDR3 contains 13 residues. CDR3 nucleotide sequence: TGTGCCAGCAGCTTGGCCTCGGGTCATACGCAGTATTTT. This codes for CASSLASGHTQYF.

J is TRBJ1-1 and V is TRBV19, with 7 bases identical to TRBD1. Germline values: CDR1 LNHDA, CDR2 SQIVND (reference sequence). This CDR3 comprises 18 residues. Germline trimming cut 7 bases from V and 3 bases from J; bases unmatched to any gene: 20. CDR3 region: CASNPDRTWVGGHTEAFF. In nucleotides, the CDR3 is TGTGCCAGTAATCCGGACAGGACATGGGTGGGGGGTCACACTGAAGCTTTCTTT.